A single sample is the source of the 27 T cell receptor beta chains below, sequenced in a study of blood T cell repertoires in COVID-19. The protocol was immunoSEQ multiplex PCR, while the TCRdb copy is restricted to in-frame clones and leaves out a portion. The sample contains 250,000 to 300,000 clones, about 86% of which appear only once. The specimen was PBMCs or T cells enriched from blood (not recorded which). The receptors stem from a man aged 25 to 45 with acute COVID-19.

This chain connects TRBV4-3 to TRBJ1-2; D remains ambiguous. Per the germline V gene, CDR1 is LGHNA and CDR2 is YSLEER. V gave up 4 bases and J gave up 8 bases, with 23 bases separating them. The CDR3 covers 16 residues. In DNA, the CDR3 is TGCGCCAGCAGCCGAGATACCGACTTATTGCTAGGAGGCTACACCTTC. The encoded protein is CASSRDTDLLLGGYTF.

This chain connects TRBV24-1 to TRBJ1-3; maybe TRBD1 (5 bases). V lost 5 bases and J lost 2, with 9 bases in between. This CDR3 contains 14 residues. Germline V gene sequence: CDR1 KGHDR, CDR2 SFDVKD. CDR3: CATSGRGAGNTIYF. CDR3 DNA sequence: TGTGCCACCAGTGGGAGGGGCGCTGGAAACACCATATATTTT.

V is TRBV5-5 and J is TRBJ1-2, with D possibly matching TRBD1 (5 bases). Trimming removed 4 bases at V and 5 bases at J, with 15 bases between. The CDR3 covers 14 residues. Per germline, CDR1 SGHKS and CDR2 YYEKEE (reference sequence). CDR3 nucleotide sequence: TGTGCCAGCAGCCGGTCCCGGGGGGATTATGGCTACACCTTC. Encoded protein: CASSRSRGDYGYTF.

The chain combines TRBV9 with TRBJ2-2; 7 bases align to TRBD2. After removal of 3 bases from V and 5 bases from J, the junction contained 10 bases not matched to a gene. Germline CDR1 SGDLS, CDR2 YYNGEE. This CDR3 region has 16 residues. Written as DNA, the CDR3 is TGTGCCAGCAGCGGTCAGGTTATGCGGGGGACCGGGGAGCTGTTTTTT. Protein: CASSGQVMRGTGELFF.

The chain couples TRBV27 to TRBJ2-1, with 7 bases fitting TRBD2. Germline CDR1 is MNHEY and CDR2 is SMNVEV (reference sequence). This CDR3 region has 14 residues. The trim removed 11 bases at V and 2 bases at J, leaving 9 bases unmatched. The CDR3 region is CASAGDGTYNEQFF. The CDR3 DNA reads as TGTGCCTCTGCGGGGGACGGGACCTACAATGAGCAGTTCTTC.

The chain combines TRBV6-5 with TRBJ2-3, with 8 bases that match TRBD1. The CDR3 is 15 residues long. V lost 0 bases to trimming and J lost 5 bases; unmatched junction nucleotides: 4. Germline CDR1 MNHEY, CDR2 SVGAGI. The CDR3 region has the DNA TGTGCCAGCAGTTACTCTCGGACAGGGCAAGATACGCAGTATTTT. Translating it yields CASSYSRTGQDTQYF.

The gene calls are TRBV11-3 and TRBJ2-2, with D unresolved. The V gene lost 1 base and the J gene lost 2 bases, with 8 bases spanning the gap. The CDR3 has 15 amino acids. Germline CDR1 is SGHNT and CDR2 is YENEEA. The chain's CDR3 is CASSLVTVNTGELFF. DNA for the CDR3: TGTGCCAGCAGCTTAGTAACGGTTAACACCGGGGAGCTGTTTTTT.

The V gene is TRBV28, the J gene TRBJ2-7; 7 bases line up with TRBD1. The CDR3 is made up of 11 amino acids. Germline V gene data show CDR1 as MDHEN and CDR2 as SYDVKM. With V trimmed by 11 bases and J by 2 bases, 3 bases remained unmatched. CDR3 bases: TGTGCCTCGACAGGGCCCTACGAGCAGTACGTC. Protein sequence: CASTGPYEQYV.

The V call is TRBV27, the J call TRBJ2-1; 9 nucleotides line up with TRBD2. CDR3 length: 16 amino acids. The germline CDR1 and CDR2 sequences are MNHEY and SMNVEV (reference sequence). J was trimmed by 0 bases and V by 5 bases; bases with no gene match: 5. CDR3 region: CASSMLAGSSYNEQFF. Written as DNA, the CDR3 is TGTGCCAGCAGTATGCTAGCGGGGAGCTCCTACAATGAGCAGTTCTTC.

The count of this clone is one. This rearrangement joins TRBV6-5 to TRBJ1-4; no reliable D call. The CDR3 runs 14 residues. Between the trimmed V and J ends, which lost 7 bases and 8 bases, there was a span of 17 bases. Germline V gene data show CDR1 as MNHEY and CDR2 as SVGAGI. The CDR3, as DNA: TGTGCCAGCATCAGCCGGGGAGAAGGGGAAAAACTGTTTTTT. Its protein product is CASISRGEGEKLFF.

The chain joins TRBV7-6 to TRBJ2-1; D possibly corresponds to TRBD1 (5 bases). Trimming shortened V by 4 bases and J by 5 bases, and 18 bases separated the two germline ends. The CDR3 is 16 amino acids. Germline CDR1 SGHVS, CDR2 FNYEAQ. CDR3: CASSSFQGGGHNEQFF. CDR3 nucleotide sequence: TGTGCCAGCAGCTCGTTTCAGGGTGGCGGACACAATGAGCAGTTCTTC.

This clone was seen a few times. The chain employs TRBV29-1 and TRBJ1-5; no firm D call. CDR3 length: 15 amino acids. Trimming shortened V by 7 bases and J by 0 bases, and 16 bases separated the two germline ends. Germline assignment: CDR1 SQVTM and CDR2 ANQGSEA. CDR3 amino acids: CSALVGPHSNQPQHF. CDR3 nucleotide sequence: TGCAGCGCCCTTGTTGGGCCTCATAGCAATCAGCCCCAGCATTTT.

V gene TRBV11-3 combines with J gene TRBJ1-1; D not resolved. This CDR3 region has 13 residues. V dropped 2 bases and J dropped 7 bases, with 11 bases sitting between them. Germline assignment: CDR1 SGHNT and CDR2 YENEEA. The DNA for the CDR3 is TGTGCCAGCAGCTTAAGGTCAGCGGGTGAAGCTTTCTTT. Its translation: CASSLRSAGEAFF.

V and J are TRBV6-5 and TRBJ2-3; 8 bases align to TRBD2. V trimming: 4 bases; J trimming: 2 bases; junction bases outside the gene matches: 8. The CDR3 spans 16 residues. Per germline, CDR1 MNHEY and CDR2 SVGAGI. The CDR3 sequence: CASSLFLAGTTDTQYF. In DNA form, the CDR3 reads TGTGCCAGCAGTTTGTTTCTAGCGGGTACCACAGATACGCAGTATTTT.

The chain carries TRBV29-1 and TRBJ2-2, with 10 bases lining up with TRBD1. J was trimmed by 3 bases and V by 4 bases; bases with no gene match: 8. The CDR3 is 16 amino acids. CDR1 is SQVTM and CDR2 is ANQGSEA in the germline V gene. The CDR3 sequence is CSVGQGASLDTGELFF. The CDR3 DNA follows: TGCAGCGTTGGACAGGGGGCAAGTCTGGACACCGGGGAGCTGTTTTTT.

The V call is TRBV9, the J call TRBJ1-1, with D unresolved. The CDR3 totals 14 residues. The V gene's germline CDR1 is SGDLS and CDR2 YYNGEE. Between the trimmed V and J ends, which lost 0 bases and 4 bases, there was a span of 10 bases. CDR3 in amino acids: CASSVVGIPTEAFF. The CDR3 DNA sequence: TGTGCCAGCAGCGTAGTCGGGATTCCCACTGAAGCTTTCTTT.

The chain is built from TRBV10-3 and TRBJ2-1, with 9 bases matching TRBD2. The CDR3 has 16 residues. Germline V gene data show CDR1 as ENHRY and CDR2 as SYGVKD. The J segment lost 7 bases and the V segment lost 3 bases, leaving 10 bases of the junction unmatched. The chain's CDR3 is CAISDPSLAGSNEQFF. The CDR3 bases are TGTGCCATCAGTGACCCCTCCCTAGCGGGAAGTAATGAGCAGTTCTTC.

Regarding this clone: Other DNA sequences in the sample encode the same CDR3. The V and J genes are TRBV2 and TRBJ1-2; D is uncertain. Trimming cost V 0 bases and J 5 bases, with 4 bases left between them. The CDR3 consists of 12 residues. Germline V CDR1 and CDR2: SNHLY, FYNNEI. The CDR3 region is CASSEAGYGYTF. CDR3 DNA sequence: TGTGCCAGCAGTGAAGCCGGGTATGGCTACACCTTC.

V gene TRBV5-4 combines with J gene TRBJ2-3; 9 bases line up with TRBD2. Unmatched junction bases numbered 18, after V lost 0 bases and J lost 10 bases. Germline-derived CDR1 and CDR2 are SGHNT and YYREEE (reference sequence). The CDR3 has 18 amino acids. The CDR3 DNA is TGTGCCAGCAGCTTGGACCCCGGGACTAGCCAGAATTTAGGCGCGCAGTATTTT. This sequence encodes CASSLDPGTSQNLGAQYF. The full variable domain, rest sourced from reference TRBV5-4 and TRBJ2-3, is ETGVTQSPTHLIKTRGQQVTLRCSSQSGHNTVSWYQQALGQGPQFIFQYYREEENGRGNFPPRFSGLQFPNYSSELNVNALELDDSALYLCASSLDPGTSQNLGAQYFGPGTRLTVL.

The chain links TRBV5-4 to TRBJ2-1; 13 nucleotides align to TRBD2. CDR1 is SGHNT and CDR2 is YYREEE in the germline V gene (reference sequence). Trimming removed 8 bases from V and 0 bases from J; junction bases left unmatched: 2. The CDR3 extends over 15 amino acids. The chain's CDR3 is CASRTSGSSYNEQFF. CDR3 DNA sequence: TGTGCCAGTCGGACTAGCGGGAGCTCCTACAATGAGCAGTTCTTC.

The chain combines TRBV29-1 with TRBJ1-1, with D maybe TRBD1 (5 bases). V lost 6 bases and J 1 base, leaving 12 bases between the germline ends. This CDR3 contains 13 residues. Germline CDR1 and CDR2: SQVTM and ANQGSEA. The DNA for the CDR3 is TGCAGCGTCCAGGGCCGTTCGAACACTGAAGCTTTCTTT. This gives the protein CSVQGRSNTEAFF. Full variable domain (missing parts from reference TRBV29-1 and TRBJ1-1): SAVISQKPSRDICQRGTSLTIQCQVDSQVTMMFWYRQQPGQSLTLIATANQGSEATYESGFVIDKFPISRPNLTFSTLTVSNMSPEDSSIYLCSVQGRSNTEAFFGQGTRLTVV.

A single count supports this clone. The genes are TRBV28 and TRBJ1-5; D is possibly TRBD1 (5 bases). The CDR3 loop spans 14 amino acids. V was clipped by 8 bases and J by 3 bases, with 14 bases between them. The germline V gene encodes CDR1 MDHEN and CDR2 SYDVKM. The CDR3 sequence: CASERGGPNQPQHF. Written as DNA, the CDR3 is TGTGCCAGCGAAAGGGGTGGGCCCAATCAGCCCCAGCATTTT.

In this sample, this clone turned up once. V gene TRBV6-6 combines with J gene TRBJ1-1; D might be TRBD1 (5 bases). Germline V lookup: CDR1 MNHNY, CDR2 SVGAGI (reference sequence). V was pared by 4 bases and J by 6 bases, with 15 bases between. The CDR3 loop spans 14 amino acids. The CDR3 bases are TGTGCCAGCAGTTGGGACTGGCGGAGTCCTGAAGCTTTCTTT. Its protein is CASSWDWRSPEAFF.

The gene calls are TRBV7-9 and TRBJ2-3; 11 nucleotides line up with TRBD1. CDR3 length: 16 amino acids. In germline, CDR1 is SEHNR, CDR2 FQNEAQ (reference sequence). After removal of 4 bases from V and 3 bases from J, the junction contained 6 bases not matched to a gene. The DNA of the CDR3 is TGTGCCAGCAGCTCAGGACAGGGGGCTATTACAGATACGCAGTATTTT. Its protein is CASSSGQGAITDTQYF.

This clone was seen a few times. The chain has TRBV4-1 and TRBJ1-2, with TRBD1 matching over 7 bases. V dropped 8 bases and J dropped 7; count of bases not matched to a gene: 19. CDR3 length: 16 residues. Germline CDR1 and CDR2: MGHRA and YSYEKL. CDR3 DNA sequence: TGCGCCAGCTTGGGGACGGGATCGAGCCAGGGGGTTGGCTACACCTTC. As protein: CASLGTGSSQGVGYTF.

The rearrangement links TRBV6-5 to TRBJ2-5, with 9 bases matching TRBD1. This CDR3 comprises 12 residues. Losses at the gene ends were 6 bases for V and 4 bases for J; bases not matched to a gene: 0. CDR1 and CDR2 (germline): MNHEY, SVGAGI. CDR3 amino acids: CASRQGAETQYF. The CDR3 DNA sequence: TGTGCCAGCAGACAGGGGGCAGAGACCCAGTACTTC.

In its sample, this clone was seen once. The chain recombines TRBV7-8 with TRBJ1-6; tentative D call: TRBD1 (6 bases). Germline V lookup: CDR1 SGHVS, CDR2 FQNEAQ. V was pared by 2 bases and J by 9 bases, with 23 bases between. The CDR3 consists of 18 residues. The CDR3 reads CASSLQPGHSFGGSPLHF. In DNA form, the CDR3 reads TGTGCCAGCAGCTTACAACCGGGACACTCATTTGGAGGTTCACCCCTCCACTTT.